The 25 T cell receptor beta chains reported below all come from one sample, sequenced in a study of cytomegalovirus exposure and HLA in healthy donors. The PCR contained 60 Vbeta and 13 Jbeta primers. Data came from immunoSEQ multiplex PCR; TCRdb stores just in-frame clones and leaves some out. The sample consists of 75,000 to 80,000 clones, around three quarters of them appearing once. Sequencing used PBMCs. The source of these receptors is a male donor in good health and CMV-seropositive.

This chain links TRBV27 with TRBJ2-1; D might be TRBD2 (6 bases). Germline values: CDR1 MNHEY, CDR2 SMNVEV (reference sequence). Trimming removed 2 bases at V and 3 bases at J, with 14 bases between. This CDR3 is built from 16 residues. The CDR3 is CASSLRGVGFYNEQFF. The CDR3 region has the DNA TGTGCCAGCAGTTTACGCGGGGTCGGGTTCTACAATGAGCAGTTCTTC.

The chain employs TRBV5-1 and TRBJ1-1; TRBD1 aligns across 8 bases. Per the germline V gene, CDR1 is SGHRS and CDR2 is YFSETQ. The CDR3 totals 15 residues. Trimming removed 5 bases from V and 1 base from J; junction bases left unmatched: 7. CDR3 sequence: CASRANRGANTEAFF. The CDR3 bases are TGCGCCAGCAGGGCCAACAGGGGGGCGAACACTGAAGCTTTCTTT.

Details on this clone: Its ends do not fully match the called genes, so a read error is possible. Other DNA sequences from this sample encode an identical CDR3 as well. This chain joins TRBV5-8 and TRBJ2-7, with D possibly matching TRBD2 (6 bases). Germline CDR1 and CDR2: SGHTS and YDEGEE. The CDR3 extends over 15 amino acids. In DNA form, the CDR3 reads TGCGCCAGCAGCCCCAATGAAATGGGGGGATACGAGCAGTACTTC. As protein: CASSPNEMGGYEQYF.

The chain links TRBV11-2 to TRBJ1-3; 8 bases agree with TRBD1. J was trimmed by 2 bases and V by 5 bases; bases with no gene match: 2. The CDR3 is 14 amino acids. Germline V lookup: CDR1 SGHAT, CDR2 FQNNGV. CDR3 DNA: TGTGCCAGCAGCCTGGACAGGGCTGGAAACACCATATATTTT. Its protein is CASSLDRAGNTIYF.

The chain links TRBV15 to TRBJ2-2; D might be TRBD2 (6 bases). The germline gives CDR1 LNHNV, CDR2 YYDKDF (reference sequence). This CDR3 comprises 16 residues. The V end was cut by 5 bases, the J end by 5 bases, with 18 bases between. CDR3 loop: CATSPGEGDWTGELFF. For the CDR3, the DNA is TGTGCCACCAGCCCGGGGGAAGGGGATTGGACCGGGGAGCTGTTTTTT.

CDR3 sequence: CASSPQGLDQPQHF. The CDR3 bases are TGTGCCAGCTCACCTCAGGGTCTGGATCAGCCCCAGCATTTT. This chain connects TRBV18 to TRBJ1-5; D may be TRBD1 (5 bases). This CDR3 contains 14 residues. Trimming took off 3 bases at V and 5 bases at J, with 11 bases between the two ends. Per germline, CDR1 KGHSH and CDR2 LQKENI.

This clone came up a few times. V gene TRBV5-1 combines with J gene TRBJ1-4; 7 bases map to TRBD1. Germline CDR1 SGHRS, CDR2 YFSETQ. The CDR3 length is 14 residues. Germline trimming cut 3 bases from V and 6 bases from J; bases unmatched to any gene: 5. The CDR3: CASSSGQVDEKLFF. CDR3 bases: TGCGCCAGCAGCTCCGGACAGGTTGATGAAAAACTGTTTTTT.

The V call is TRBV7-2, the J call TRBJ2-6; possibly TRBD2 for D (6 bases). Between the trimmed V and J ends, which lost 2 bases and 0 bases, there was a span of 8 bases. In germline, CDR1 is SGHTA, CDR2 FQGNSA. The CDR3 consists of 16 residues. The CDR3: CASSLSGVSGANVLTF. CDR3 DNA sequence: TGTGCCAGCAGCTTATCGGGGGTCTCTGGGGCCAACGTCCTGACTTTC. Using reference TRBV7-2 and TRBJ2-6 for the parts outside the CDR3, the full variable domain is GAGVSQSPSNKVTEKGKDVELRCDPISGHTALYWYRQSLGQGLEFLIYFQGNSAPDKSGLPSDRFSAERTGGSVSTLTIQRTQQEDSAVYLCASSLSGVSGANVLTFGAGSRLTVL.

The CDR3 DNA reads TGTGCCAGCTCACCACCGACTAGGCTAAAAGAGACCCAGTACTTC. This translates into CASSPPTRLKETQYF. V and J are TRBV18 and TRBJ2-5; tentatively, D is TRBD2 (6 bases). CDR1 is KGHSH, CDR2 LQKENI, per germline. The CDR3 has 15 residues. Trimming removed 0 bases at V and 3 bases at J, with 11 bases between.

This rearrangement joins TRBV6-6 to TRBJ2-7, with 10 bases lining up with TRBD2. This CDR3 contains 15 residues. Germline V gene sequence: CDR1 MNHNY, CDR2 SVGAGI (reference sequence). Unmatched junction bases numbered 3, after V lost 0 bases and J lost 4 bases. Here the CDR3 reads CASSYSLAGAYEQYF. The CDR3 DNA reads TGTGCCAGCAGTTACTCTCTAGCGGGGGCGTACGAGCAGTACTTC.

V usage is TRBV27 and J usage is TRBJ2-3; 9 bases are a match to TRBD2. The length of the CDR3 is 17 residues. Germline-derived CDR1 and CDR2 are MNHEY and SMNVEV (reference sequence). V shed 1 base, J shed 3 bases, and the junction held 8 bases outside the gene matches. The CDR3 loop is CASSLYRELAGTDTQYF. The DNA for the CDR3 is TGTGCCAGCAGTTTATATCGTGAGCTAGCGGGGACAGATACGCAGTATTTT.

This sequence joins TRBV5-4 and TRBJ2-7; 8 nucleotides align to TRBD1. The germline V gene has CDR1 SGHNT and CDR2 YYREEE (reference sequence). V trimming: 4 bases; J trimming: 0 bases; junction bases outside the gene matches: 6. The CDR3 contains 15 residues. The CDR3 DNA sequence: TGTGCCAGCAGCGGACAGGGCCTAAGCTCCTACGAGCAGTACTTC. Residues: CASSGQGLSSYEQYF.

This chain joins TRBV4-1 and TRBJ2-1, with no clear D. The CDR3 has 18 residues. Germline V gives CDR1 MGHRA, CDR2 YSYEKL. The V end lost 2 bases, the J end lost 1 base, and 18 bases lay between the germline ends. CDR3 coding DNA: TGCGCCAGCAGCCAATCCTTATTGGGTAGCCCTTCCTACAATGAGCAGTTCTTC. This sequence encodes CASSQSLLGSPSYNEQFF.

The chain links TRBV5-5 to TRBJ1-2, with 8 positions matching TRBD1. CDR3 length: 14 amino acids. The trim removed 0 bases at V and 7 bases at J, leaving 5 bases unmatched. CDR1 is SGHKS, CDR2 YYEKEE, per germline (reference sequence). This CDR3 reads CASSLAGGGGGYTF. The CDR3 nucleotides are TGTGCCAGCAGCTTGGCAGGGGGCGGAGGTGGCTACACCTTC.

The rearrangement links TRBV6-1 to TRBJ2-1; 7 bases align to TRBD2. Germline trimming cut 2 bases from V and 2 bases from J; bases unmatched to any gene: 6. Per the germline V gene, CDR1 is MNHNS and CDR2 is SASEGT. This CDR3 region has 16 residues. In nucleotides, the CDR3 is TGTGCCAGCAGTGAATTCCAGCGGGGTGCCTACAATGAGCAGTTCTTC. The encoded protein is CASSEFQRGAYNEQFF.

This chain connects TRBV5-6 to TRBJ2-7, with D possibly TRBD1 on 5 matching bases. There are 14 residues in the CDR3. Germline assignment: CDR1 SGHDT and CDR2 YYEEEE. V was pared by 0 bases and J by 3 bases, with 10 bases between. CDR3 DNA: TGTGCCAGCAGCTTGGTGGACACCCTCTACGAGCAGTACTTC. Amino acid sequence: CASSLVDTLYEQYF. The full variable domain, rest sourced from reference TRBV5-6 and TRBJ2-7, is DAGVTQSPTHLIKTRGQQVTLRCSPKSGHDTVSWYQQALGQGPQFIFQYYEEEERQRGNFPDRFSGHQFPNYSSELNVNALLLGDSALYLCASSLVDTLYEQYFGPGTRLTVT.

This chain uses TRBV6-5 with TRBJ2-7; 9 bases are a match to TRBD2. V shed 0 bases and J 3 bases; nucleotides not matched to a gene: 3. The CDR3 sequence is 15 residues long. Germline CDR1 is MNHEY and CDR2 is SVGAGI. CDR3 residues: CASSYSRGGSYEQYF. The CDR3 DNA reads TGTGCCAGCAGTTACTCGCGGGGGGGGAGCTACGAGCAGTACTTC.

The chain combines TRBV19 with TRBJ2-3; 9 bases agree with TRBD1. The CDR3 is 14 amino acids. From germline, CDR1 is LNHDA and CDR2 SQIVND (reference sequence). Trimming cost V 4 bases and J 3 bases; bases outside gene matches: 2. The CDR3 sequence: CASSKDRGTDTQYF. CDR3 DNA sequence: TGTGCCAGTAGTAAGGACAGGGGTACAGATACGCAGTATTTT.

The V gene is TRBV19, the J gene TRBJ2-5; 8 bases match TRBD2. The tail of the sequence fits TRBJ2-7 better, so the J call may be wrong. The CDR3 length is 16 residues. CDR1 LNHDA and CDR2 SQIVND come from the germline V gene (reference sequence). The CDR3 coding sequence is TGTGCCAGTAGTACTGGGTTACTAGCGGATACCTACGAGCAGTACTTC. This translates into CASSTGLLADTYEQYF.

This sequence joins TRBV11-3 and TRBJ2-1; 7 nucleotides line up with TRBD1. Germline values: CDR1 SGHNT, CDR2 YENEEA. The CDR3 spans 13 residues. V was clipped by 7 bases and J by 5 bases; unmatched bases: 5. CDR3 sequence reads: CASKAGGHNEQFF. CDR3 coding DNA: TGTGCCAGCAAGGCAGGGGGTCACAATGAGCAGTTCTTC.

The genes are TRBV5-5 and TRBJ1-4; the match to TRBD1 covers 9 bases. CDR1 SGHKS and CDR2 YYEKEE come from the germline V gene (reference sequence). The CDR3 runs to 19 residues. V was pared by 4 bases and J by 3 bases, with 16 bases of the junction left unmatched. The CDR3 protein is CASSPGTGQGIRANEKLFF. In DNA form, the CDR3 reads TGTGCCAGCAGCCCGGGGACGGGACAGGGAATTCGGGCTAATGAAAAACTGTTTTTT.

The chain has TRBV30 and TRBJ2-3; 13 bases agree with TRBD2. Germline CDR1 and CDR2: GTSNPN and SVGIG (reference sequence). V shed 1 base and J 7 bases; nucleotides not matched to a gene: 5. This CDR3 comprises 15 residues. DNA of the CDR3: TGTGCCTGGAGTGCTGGACTAGCGGGAGCAAATACGCAGTATTTT. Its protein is CAWSAGLAGANTQYF.

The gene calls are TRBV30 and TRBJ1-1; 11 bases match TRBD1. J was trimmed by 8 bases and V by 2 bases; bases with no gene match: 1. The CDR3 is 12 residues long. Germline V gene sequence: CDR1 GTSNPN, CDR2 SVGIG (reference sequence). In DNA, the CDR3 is TGTGCCTGGAGTTGGACAGGGGGCGAAGCTTTCTTT. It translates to CAWSWTGGEAFF.

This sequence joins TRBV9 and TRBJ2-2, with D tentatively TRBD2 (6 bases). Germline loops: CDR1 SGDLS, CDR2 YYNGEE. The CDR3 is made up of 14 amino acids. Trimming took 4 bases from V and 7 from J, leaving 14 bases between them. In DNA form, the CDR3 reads TGTGCCAGCAGCCAACGTCCCGGGGGCGGGGAGCTGTTTTTT. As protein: CASSQRPGGGELFF. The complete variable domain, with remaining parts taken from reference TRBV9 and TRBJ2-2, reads DSGVTQTPKHLITATGQRVTLRCSPRSGDLSVYWYQQSLDQGLQFLIQYYNGEERAKGNILERFSAQQFPDLHSELNLSSLELGDSALYFCASSQRPGGGELFFGEGSRLTVL.

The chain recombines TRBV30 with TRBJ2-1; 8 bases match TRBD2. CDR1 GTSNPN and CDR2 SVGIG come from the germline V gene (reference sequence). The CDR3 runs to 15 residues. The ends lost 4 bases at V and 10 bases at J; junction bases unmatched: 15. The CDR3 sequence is CAWNRGGLGPQEQFF. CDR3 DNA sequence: TGTGCCTGGAACCGAGGGGGACTAGGGCCCCAAGAGCAGTTCTTC. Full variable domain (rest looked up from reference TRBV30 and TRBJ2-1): SQTIHQWPATLVQPVGSPLSLECTVEGTSNPNLYWYRQAAGRGLQLLFYSVGIGQISSEVPQNLSASRPQDRQFILSSKKLLLSDSGFYLCAWNRGGLGPQEQFFGPGTRLTVL.